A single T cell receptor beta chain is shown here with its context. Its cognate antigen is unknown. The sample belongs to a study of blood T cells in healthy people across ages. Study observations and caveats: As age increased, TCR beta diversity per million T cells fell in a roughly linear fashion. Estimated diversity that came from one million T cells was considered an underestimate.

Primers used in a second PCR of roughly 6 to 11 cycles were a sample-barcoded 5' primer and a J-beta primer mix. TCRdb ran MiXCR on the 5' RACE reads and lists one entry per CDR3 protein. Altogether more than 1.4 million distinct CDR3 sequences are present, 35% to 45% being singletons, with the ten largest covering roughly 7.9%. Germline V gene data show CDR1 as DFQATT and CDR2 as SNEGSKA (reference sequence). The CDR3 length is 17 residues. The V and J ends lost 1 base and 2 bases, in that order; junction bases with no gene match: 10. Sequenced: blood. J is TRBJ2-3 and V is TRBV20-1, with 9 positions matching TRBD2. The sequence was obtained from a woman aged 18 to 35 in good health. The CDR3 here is CSARGHKGTSLTDTQYF. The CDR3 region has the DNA TGCAGTGCTAGAGGTCATAAGGGGACTAGCCTCACAGATACGCAGTATTTT.